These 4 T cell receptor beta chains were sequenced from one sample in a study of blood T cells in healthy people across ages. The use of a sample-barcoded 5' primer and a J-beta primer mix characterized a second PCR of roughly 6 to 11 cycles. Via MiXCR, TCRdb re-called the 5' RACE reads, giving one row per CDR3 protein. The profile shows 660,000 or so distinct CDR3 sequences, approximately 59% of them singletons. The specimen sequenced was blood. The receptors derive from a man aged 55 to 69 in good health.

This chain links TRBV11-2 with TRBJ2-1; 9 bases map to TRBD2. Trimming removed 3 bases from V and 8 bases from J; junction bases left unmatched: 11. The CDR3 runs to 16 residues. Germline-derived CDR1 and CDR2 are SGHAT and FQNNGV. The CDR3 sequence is CASSFPGGGALYEQFF. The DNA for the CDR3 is TGTGCCAGCAGCTTTCCCGGCGGGGGGGCTCTTTATGAGCAGTTCTTC.

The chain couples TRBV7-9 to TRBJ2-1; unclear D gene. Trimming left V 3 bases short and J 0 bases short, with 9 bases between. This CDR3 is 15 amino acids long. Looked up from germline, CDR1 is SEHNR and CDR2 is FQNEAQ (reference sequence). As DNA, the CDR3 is TGTGCCAGCAGCTTTCTCTCGTCCTCCTACAATGAGCAGTTCTTC. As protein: CASSFLSSSYNEQFF.

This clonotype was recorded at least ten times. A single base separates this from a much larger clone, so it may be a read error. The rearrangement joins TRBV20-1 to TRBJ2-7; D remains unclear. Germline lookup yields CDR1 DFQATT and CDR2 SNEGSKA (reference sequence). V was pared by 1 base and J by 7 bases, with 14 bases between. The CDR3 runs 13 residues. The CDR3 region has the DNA TGCAGTGCTAGAGGAGCACCCGGAGATGAGCAGTACTTC. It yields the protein CSARGAPGDEQYF.

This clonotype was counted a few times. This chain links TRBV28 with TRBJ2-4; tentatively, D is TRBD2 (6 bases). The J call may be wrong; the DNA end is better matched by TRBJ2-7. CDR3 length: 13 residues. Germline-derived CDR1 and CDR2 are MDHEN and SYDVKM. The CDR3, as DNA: TGTGCCAGCAGTCCCGGGAGACACTACGAGCAGTACTTC. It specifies CASSPGRHYEQYF.